This TCR beta chain emerged from a study of T cell responses to AZD1222 COVID-19 vaccine. Study-wide findings and caveats: At baseline, just five to seven AZD1222 recipients tested seropositive.

The method was immunoSEQ multiplex PCR; TCRdb's version includes in-frame clones alone and lacks a portion of them. The sample gives about 180,000 clones, 90% of which show up once; approximately 1.6% is in the top ten. V dropped 0 bases and J dropped 2; count of bases not matched to a gene: 2. This CDR3 contains 16 residues. Germline assignment: CDR1 MRHNA and CDR2 SNTAGT. This clone was observed a few times. Its antigen is still unknown. The clonotype originates from an adult in good health. The V and J genes are TRBV6-4 and TRBJ2-3; 10 positions agree with TRBD2. The sample in question was peripheral blood, obtained on day 0 of AZD1222 vaccination. The CDR3 coding sequence is TGTGCCAGCAGTGACTCAGCGGGGGGGCCCACAGATACGCAGTATTTT. Protein product: CASSDSAGGPTDTQYF.